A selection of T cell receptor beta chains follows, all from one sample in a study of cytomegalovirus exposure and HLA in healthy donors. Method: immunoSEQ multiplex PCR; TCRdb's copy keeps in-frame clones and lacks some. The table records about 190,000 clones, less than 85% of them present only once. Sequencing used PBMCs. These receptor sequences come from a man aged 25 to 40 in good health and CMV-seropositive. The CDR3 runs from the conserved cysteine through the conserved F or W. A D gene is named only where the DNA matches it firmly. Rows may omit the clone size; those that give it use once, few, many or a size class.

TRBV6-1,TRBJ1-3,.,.,CASRMTGLSGNTIYF,TGTGCCAGCAGGATGACAGGTCTCTCTGGAAACACCATATATTTT
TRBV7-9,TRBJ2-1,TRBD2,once,CASSHLKLAGVRNEQFF,TGTGCCAGCAGCCACCTGAAGTTAGCGGGAGTTCGGAATGAGCAGTTCTTC
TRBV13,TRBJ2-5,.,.,CASSWRWSETQYF,TGTGCCAGCAGCTGGAGATGGTCAGAGACCCAGTACTTC
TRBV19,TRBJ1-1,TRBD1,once,CASGQGLTEAFF,TGTGCCAGTGGACAGGGACTCACTGAAGCTTTCTTT
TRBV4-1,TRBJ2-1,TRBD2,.,CASSQEPPLAGSSNEQFF,TGCGCCAGCAGCCAAGAGCCCCCCCTAGCGGGATCTTCCAATGAGCAGTTCTTC
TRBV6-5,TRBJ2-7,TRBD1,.,CASSYRHRGRFDEQYF,TGTGCCAGCAGTTACCGACACAGGGGGCGCTTTGACGAGCAGTACTTC
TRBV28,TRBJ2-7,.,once,CASSLRGTEQYF,TGTGCCAGCTCCTTGCGGGGTACCGAGCAGTACTTC
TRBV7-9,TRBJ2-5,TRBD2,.,CASSIGLAGVLQETQYF,TGTGCCAGCAGCATCGGACTAGCTGGAGTTTTACAAGAGACCCAGTACTTC
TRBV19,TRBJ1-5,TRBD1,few,CASQDRGGQPQHF,TGTGCCAGTCAAGACAGGGGAGGACAGCCCCAGCATTTT
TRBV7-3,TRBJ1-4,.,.,CASSLQGGLEEKLFF,TGTGCCAGCAGCCTACAAGGAGGGCTTGAGGAAAAACTGTTTTTT
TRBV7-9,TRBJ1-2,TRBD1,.,CASSPGDSLRYF,TGTGCCAGCAGCCCAGGGGACAGCCTTCGTTATTTC
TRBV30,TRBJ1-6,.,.,CAWTHPVMGPASPLHF,TGTGCCTGGACCCACCCTGTTATGGGCCCGGCTTCACCCCTCCACTTT
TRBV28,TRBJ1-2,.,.,CASSSGPPNYGYTF,TGTGCCAGCAGTTCAGGGCCCCCTAACTATGGCTACACCTTC
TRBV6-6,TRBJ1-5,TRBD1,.,CASSLRTGDQPQHF,TGTGCCAGCAGCCTTAGGACAGGGGATCAGCCCCAGCATTTT
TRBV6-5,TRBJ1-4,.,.,CASSPSRTLSEKLFF,TGTGCCAGCAGTCCGAGCCGTACTTTGAGTGAAAAACTGTTTTTT
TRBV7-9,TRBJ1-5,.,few,CASSLGSHSNQPQHF,TGTGCCAGCAGCTTAGGGAGTCATAGCAATCAGCCCCAGCATTTT
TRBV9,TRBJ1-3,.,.,CASSPGRTGNTIYF,TGTGCCAGCAGCCCCGGGAGGACGGGAAACACCATATATTTT
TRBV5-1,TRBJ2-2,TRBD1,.,CASSHGTANTGELFF,TGCGCCAGCAGCCACGGGACAGCGAACACCGGGGAGCTGTTTTTT
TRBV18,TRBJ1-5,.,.,CASSPLSGVSNQPQHF,TGTGCCAGCTCGCCCCTAAGCGGGGTTAGCAATCAGCCCCAGCATTTT
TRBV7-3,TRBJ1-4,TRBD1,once,CASSPGQAVKLFF,TGTGCCAGCAGTCCGGGACAGGCCGTTAAACTGTTTTTT
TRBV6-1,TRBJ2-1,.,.,CASSTEYNEQFF,TGTGCCAGCAGTACAGAATACAATGAGCAGTTCTTC
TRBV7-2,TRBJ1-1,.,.,CASSFPDTGNTEAFF,TGTGCCAGCAGCTTCCCTGACACAGGGAACACTGAAGCTTTCTTT
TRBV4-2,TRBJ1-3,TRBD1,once,CASSQGTAGTLSGNTIYF,TGTGCCAGCAGCCAGGGGACAGCTGGAACTCTATCTGGAAACACCATATATTTT
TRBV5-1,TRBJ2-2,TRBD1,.,CASSWGTGGTGELFF,TGCGCCAGCAGCTGGGGGACAGGGGGCACCGGGGAGCTGTTTTTT
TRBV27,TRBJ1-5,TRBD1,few,CASSLPGQTSTTWKNQPQHF,TGTGCCAGCAGTCTCCCGGGACAGACAAGCACGACCTGGAAGAATCAGCCCCAGCATTTT
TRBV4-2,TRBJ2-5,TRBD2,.,CASSPGTSGGAQETQYF,TGTGCCAGCAGCCCCGGGACTAGCGGGGGGGCACAAGAGACCCAGTACTTC
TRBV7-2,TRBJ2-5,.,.,CASSLVRSRETQYF,TGTGCCAGCAGCTTAGTCCGTAGCCGAGAGACCCAGTACTTC
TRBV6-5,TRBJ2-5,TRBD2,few,CASSSGRAGQETQYF,TGTGCCAGCAGTAGCGGGAGGGCCGGTCAAGAGACCCAGTACTTC
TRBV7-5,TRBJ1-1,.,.,CARSFRQELNTEAFF,TGTGCCAGAAGCTTTCGACAGGAACTCAACACTGAAGCTTTCTTT